This TCR beta chain was sequenced for a study of radiotherapy plus CTLA-4 blockade in lung cancer. Study-wide results and caveats: Early blood T cell clone changes and increased post-radiation serum interferon-beta were reportedly the strongest response predictors.

Germline CDR1 and CDR2: SGDLS and YYNGEE. CDR3 length: 16 residues. The junction had 8 bases not matched to a gene; V was cut back by 3 bases and J by 7 bases. This clone is deemed medium-sized. Its antigen is unidentified. TCRdb's copy holds only in-frame clones and misses some; the assay was immunoSEQ multiplex PCR. The table has tens of thousands of clones, 77% seen once. The TCR comes from a human donor with non-small cell lung cancer who had a partial response to radiotherapy plus ipilimumab. The chain links TRBV9 to TRBJ1-4, with 11 bases matching TRBD1. The specimen comprised peripheral blood, sampled from a patient treated with radiotherapy plus ipilimumab. CDR3 sequence reads: CASSATSGTGGEKLFF. The CDR3 nucleotides are TGTGCCAGCAGCGCCACCTCCGGGACAGGGGGTGAAAAACTGTTTTTT.